The following is a TCR beta chain sequence with its context. What it binds is not known. The CDR3 has 16 amino acids. V shed 6 bases, J shed 1 base, and the junction held 9 bases outside the gene matches. Germline V gene sequence: CDR1 LNHDA, CDR2 SQIVND (reference sequence). The record originates from a study of T cell responses to AZD1222 COVID-19 vaccine. Notes on the study in general: Two AZD1222 administrations were followed by greater Spike-specific TCR breadth and depth.

Assay used: immunoSEQ multiplex PCR; TCRdb lists only in-frame clones, some missing. The repertoire holds tens of thousands of clones, with roughly 84% as singletons. This TCR was sampled from an adult in good health. The genes are TRBV19 and TRBJ2-3; 8 positions match TRBD2. Sequencing used peripheral blood, obtained on day 0 of AZD1222 vaccination. This chain's CDR3 is CASRPPRGLGTDTQYF. Here the CDR3 DNA reads TGTGCCAGTAGACCGCCCCGGGGACTAGGCACAGATACGCAGTATTTT. The whole variable domain, filled in from reference TRBV19 and TRBJ2-3, reads DGGITQSPKYLFRKEGQNVTLSCEQNLNHDAMYWYRQDPGQGLRLIYYSQIVNDFQKGDIAEGYSVSREKKESFPLTVTSAQKNPTAFYLCASRPPRGLGTDTQYFGPGTRLTVL.